These 16 T cell receptor beta chains came from one sample sequenced in a study of identical twins. TCRdb called the 5' RACE reads again in MiXCR, with one record for every CDR3 protein. The sample contains about 530,000 distinct CDR3 sequences, roughly 15% of which appear only once. These records were also assigned to another study, of yellow fever vaccine responses in identical twins.

Source material: CD4+ T cells sorted from blood. These TCRs come from a woman aged 18 to 35 in good health.

V gene TRBV29-1 combines with J gene TRBJ2-1, with 7 bases that match TRBD1. The CDR3 is made up of 12 amino acids. Trimming removed 6 bases from V and 6 bases from J; junction bases left unmatched: 5. From germline, CDR1 is SQVTM and CDR2 ANQGSEA. CDR3 nucleotide sequence: TGCAGCGTCCGACAGGGCACCAATGAGCAGTTCTTC. This encodes CSVRQGTNEQFF.

This clonotype occurred a few times. The CDR3 region has the DNA TGTGCCAGTAATAAGGACAGTTACACCGGGGAGCTGTTTTTT. This encodes CASNKDSYTGELFF. The V gene is TRBV9, the J gene TRBJ2-2, with D possibly TRBD1 on 6 matching bases. This CDR3 has 14 residues. V shed 8 bases and J shed 3 bases, with 14 bases lying between them. Per germline, CDR1 SGDLS and CDR2 YYNGEE.

The V and J genes are TRBV20-1 and TRBJ2-1; 11 bases agree with TRBD2. V trimming: 0 bases; J trimming: 9 bases; junction bases outside the gene matches: 10. CDR3 size: 16 residues. CDR1 DFQATT and CDR2 SNEGSKA come from the germline V gene (reference sequence). CDR3 sequence (DNA): TGCAGTGCTAGAGATCGAACTAGCGGGAGACGGAGTGAGCAGTTCTTC. It specifies CSARDRTSGRRSEQFF.

This chain uses TRBV10-3 with TRBJ2-6; D not resolved. The CDR3 is made up of 16 amino acids. Germline V gene data show CDR1 as ENHRY and CDR2 as SYGVKD. The V gene lost 8 bases and the J gene lost 0 bases, with 14 bases spanning the gap. The chain's CDR3 is CAISLGSPSGANVLTF. For the CDR3, the DNA is TGTGCCATCTCGCTAGGGTCCCCCTCTGGGGCCAACGTCCTGACTTTC.

There are a few counts of this clonotype. This rearrangement joins TRBV9 to TRBJ2-3, with TRBD1 matching 9 bases. The V and J ends lost 2 bases and 4 bases, in that order; junction bases with no gene match: 5. CDR1 SGDLS and CDR2 YYNGEE come from the germline V gene. The CDR3 covers 15 residues. CDR3 nucleotides: TGTGCCAGCAGCGTCACAGGGGGCTTTTCAGATACGCAGTATTTT. This translates into CASSVTGGFSDTQYF.

This clonotype was seen more than once but under ten times. V and J are TRBV20-1 and TRBJ1-1; 8 nucleotides agree with TRBD1. The germline gives CDR1 DFQATT, CDR2 SNEGSKA (reference sequence). This CDR3 contains 13 residues. V was pared by 3 bases and J by 0 bases, with 0 bases of the junction left unmatched. CDR3 protein: CSARGQVNTEAFF. The CDR3 coding sequence is TGCAGTGCTAGGGGACAGGTGAACACTGAAGCTTTCTTT.

This clonotype has more than one count but fewer than ten. The gene calls are TRBV5-5 and TRBJ2-5; D is undetermined. The V gene lost 6 bases and the J gene lost 2 bases, with 14 bases spanning the gap. The CDR3 is 14 amino acids. In germline, CDR1 is SGHKS, CDR2 YYEKEE (reference sequence). CDR3 coding DNA: TGTGCCAGCACCTTCGGACGGACGCAAGAGACCCAGTACTTC. Its protein product is CASTFGRTQETQYF.

CDR3 DNA: TGCGCCAGCAGCCGAGGTGGGCAAGGGAACACTGAAGCTTTCTTT. This encodes CASSRGGQGNTEAFF. V usage is TRBV4-1 and J usage is TRBJ1-1; D gene ambiguous. The germline V gene has CDR1 MGHRA and CDR2 YSYEKL. This CDR3 comprises 15 residues. V shed 4 bases and J shed 1 base, with 13 bases lying between them.

This chain links TRBV9 with TRBJ2-2; D unclear. The length of the CDR3 is 13 residues. V was trimmed by 0 bases and J by 4 bases, leaving 4 bases between them. In germline, CDR1 is SGDLS, CDR2 YYNGEE. In DNA, the CDR3 is TGTGCCAGCAGCGTAGGGGTCACCGGGGAGCTGTTTTTT. It specifies CASSVGVTGELFF.

J is TRBJ2-1 and V is TRBV6-1; no clear D gene. Germline V gene sequence: CDR1 MNHNS, CDR2 SASEGT. The CDR3 consists of 16 residues. V was clipped by 5 bases and J by 9 bases, with 23 bases between them. The CDR3 DNA follows: TGTGCCAGCAGTCCCTTTGGTAGAAGTGTTTTAAGTGAGCAGTTCTTC. It is translated as CASSPFGRSVLSEQFF.

The CDR3 sequence: CASSSGTTGTGELFF. The DNA of the CDR3 is TGCGCCAGCAGCTCCGGGACTACTGGCACCGGGGAGCTGTTTTTT. The chain links TRBV5-1 to TRBJ2-2; 7 bases agree with TRBD2. The CDR3 loop spans 15 amino acids. J was trimmed by 4 bases and V by 3 bases; bases with no gene match: 6. The germline gives CDR1 SGHRS, CDR2 YFSETQ.

This chain uses TRBV20-1 with TRBJ2-1, with D tentatively TRBD1 or TRBD2 (5 bases each). The CDR3 runs to 15 residues. Germline V lookup: CDR1 DFQATT, CDR2 SNEGSKA (reference sequence). Trimming removed 3 bases at V and 1 base at J, with 13 bases between. The CDR3 DNA sequence: TGCAGTGCTAGTAACCGGGACGTTTCCTACAATGAGCAGTTCTTC. It encodes CSASNRDVSYNEQFF.

This clonotype was recorded a few times. The chain joins TRBV3-1 to TRBJ1-1; 9 bases agree with TRBD1. The CDR3 has 13 residues. Germline V gives CDR1 LGHDT, CDR2 YNNKEL (reference sequence). V trimming: 1 base; J trimming: 8 bases; junction bases outside the gene matches: 2. This chain's CDR3 is CASSQAGQGEAFF. CDR3 nucleotides: TGTGCCAGCAGCCAAGCGGGACAGGGAGAAGCTTTCTTT.

CDR3 residues: CASSQPGQGNTDTQYF. CDR3 DNA sequence: TGTGCCAGCAGTCAACCGGGACAGGGAAACACAGATACGCAGTATTTT. The chain combines TRBV6-1 with TRBJ2-3; 9 bases are shared with TRBD1. Germline CDR1 MNHNS, CDR2 SASEGT. The junction had 8 bases not matched to a gene; V was cut back by 5 bases and J by 2 bases. CDR3 length: 16 amino acids.

The J gene is TRBJ1-1, the V gene TRBV20-1; D is uncertain. Germline loops: CDR1 DFQATT, CDR2 SNEGSKA (reference sequence). V lost 0 bases and J 0 bases, leaving 8 bases between the germline ends. The length of the CDR3 is 14 residues. This chain's CDR3 is CSARDWTLNTEAFF. The CDR3 nucleotides read TGCAGTGCTAGAGATTGGACCTTGAACACTGAAGCTTTCTTT.

This clonotype was seen a handful of times. The chain is built from TRBV6-5 and TRBJ1-2, with D hard to call. The germline gives CDR1 MNHEY, CDR2 SVGAGI. Trimming left V 3 bases short and J 3 bases short, with 23 bases between. CDR3 length: 18 amino acids. The DNA of the CDR3 is TGTGCCAGCAGTTATCGCCCCGGCACTGACCGCTCCTACTATGGCTACACCTTC. Protein product: CASSYRPGTDRSYYGYTF.